The text below deals with one TCR beta chain. Its specificity is unknown. The data belong to a study of shared clonotypes between healthy human individuals. Study results and limitations: The sole specimen, blood, was sampled, and tissue repertoires likely differ. Sharing of clonotypes among donors was expected to vary with sequencing depth.

Germline values: CDR1 SGDLS, CDR2 YYNGEE. CDR3 length: 16 amino acids. The V end lost 0 bases, the J end lost 0 bases, and 9 bases lay between the germline ends. The assay was immunoSEQ multiplex PCR, and TCRdb's table has in-frame clones only and misses some. The data contain about 530,000 clones, about 75% of them singletons. This TCR derives from a woman aged 35 to 49 in good health. Some clones in this sample may be carry-over from other donors' samples. What was sequenced was PBMCs. The chain couples TRBV9 to TRBJ2-2, with D unclear. CDR3 nucleotide sequence: TGTGCCAGCAGCGTAGGGAGCCGAGCGAACACCGGGGAGCTGTTTTTT. Its translation is CASSVGSRANTGELFF.